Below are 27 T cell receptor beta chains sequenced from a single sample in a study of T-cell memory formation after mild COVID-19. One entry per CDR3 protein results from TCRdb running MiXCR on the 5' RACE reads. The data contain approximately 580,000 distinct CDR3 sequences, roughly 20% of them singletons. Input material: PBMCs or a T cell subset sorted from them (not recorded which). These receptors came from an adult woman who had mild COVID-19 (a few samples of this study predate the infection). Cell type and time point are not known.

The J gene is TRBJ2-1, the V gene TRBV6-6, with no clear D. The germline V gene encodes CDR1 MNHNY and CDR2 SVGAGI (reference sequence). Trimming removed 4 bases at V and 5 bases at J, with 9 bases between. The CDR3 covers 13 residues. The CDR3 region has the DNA TGTGCCAGCAGTTTCTGGGGTAACAATGAGCAGTTCTTC. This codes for CASSFWGNNEQFF.

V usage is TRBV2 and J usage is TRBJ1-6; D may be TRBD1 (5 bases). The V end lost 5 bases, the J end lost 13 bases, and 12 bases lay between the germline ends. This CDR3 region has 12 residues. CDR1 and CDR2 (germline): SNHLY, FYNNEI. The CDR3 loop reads CASSRDREPLHF. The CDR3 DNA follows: TGTGCCAGCAGTAGGGACCGGGAGCCCCTCCACTTT.

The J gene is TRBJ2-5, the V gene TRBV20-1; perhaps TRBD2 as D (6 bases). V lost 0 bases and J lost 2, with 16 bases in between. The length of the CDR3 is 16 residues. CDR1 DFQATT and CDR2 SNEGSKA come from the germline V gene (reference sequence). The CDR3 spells CSARDLSGGRQETQYF. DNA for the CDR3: TGCAGTGCTAGAGATCTTTCCGGGGGTCGGCAAGAGACCCAGTACTTC.

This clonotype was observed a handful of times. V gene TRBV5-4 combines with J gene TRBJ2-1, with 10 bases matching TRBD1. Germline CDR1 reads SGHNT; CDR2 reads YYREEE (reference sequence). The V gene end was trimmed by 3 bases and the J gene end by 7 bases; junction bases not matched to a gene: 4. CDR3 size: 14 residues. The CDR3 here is CASSSPGQGNEQFF. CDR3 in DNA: TGTGCCAGCAGCTCTCCGGGACAGGGGAATGAGCAGTTCTTC.

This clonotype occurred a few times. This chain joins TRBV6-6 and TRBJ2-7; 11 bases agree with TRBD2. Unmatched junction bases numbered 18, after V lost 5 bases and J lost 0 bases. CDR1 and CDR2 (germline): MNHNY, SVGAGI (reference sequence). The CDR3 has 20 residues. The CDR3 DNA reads TGTGCCAGCAGTCTTACACTAGCGGGAGAGATAGGGGACGGCTCCTACGAGCAGTACTTC. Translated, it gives CASSLTLAGEIGDGSYEQYF.

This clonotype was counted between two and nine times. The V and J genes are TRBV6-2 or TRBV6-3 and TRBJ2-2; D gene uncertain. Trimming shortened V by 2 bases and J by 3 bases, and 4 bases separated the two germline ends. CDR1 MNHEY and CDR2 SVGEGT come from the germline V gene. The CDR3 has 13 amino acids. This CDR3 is CASSYVYTGELFF. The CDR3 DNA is TGTGCCAGCAGTTACGTGTACACCGGGGAGCTGTTTTTT.

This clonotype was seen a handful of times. The CDR3, as DNA: TGCAGTGCTAGAGATCCTTCTGGCGATCTAGCCAAAAACATTCAGTACTTC. Residues: CSARDPSGDLAKNIQYF. This chain connects TRBV20-1 to TRBJ2-4; the D is unclear. CDR1 is DFQATT, CDR2 SNEGSKA, per germline (reference sequence). V was cut by 0 bases and J by 0 bases, with 15 bases left in between. The CDR3 sequence is 17 residues long.

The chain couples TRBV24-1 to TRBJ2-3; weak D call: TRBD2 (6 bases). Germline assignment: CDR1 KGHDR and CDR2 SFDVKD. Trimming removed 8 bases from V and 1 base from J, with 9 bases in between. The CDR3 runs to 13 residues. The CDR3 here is CATKGGGTDTQYF. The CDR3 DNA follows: TGTGCCACCAAAGGAGGGGGCACAGATACGCAGTATTTT.

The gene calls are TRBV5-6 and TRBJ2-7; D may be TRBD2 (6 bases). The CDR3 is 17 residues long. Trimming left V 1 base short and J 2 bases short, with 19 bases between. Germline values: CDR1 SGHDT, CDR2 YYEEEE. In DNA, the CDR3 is TGTGCCAGCAGCTTGTGGTTTGTTCCGGGAGTCGCCTACGAGCAGTACTTC. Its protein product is CASSLWFVPGVAYEQYF.

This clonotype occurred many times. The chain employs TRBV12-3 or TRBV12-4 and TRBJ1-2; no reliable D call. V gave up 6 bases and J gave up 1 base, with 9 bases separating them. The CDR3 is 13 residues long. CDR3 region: CASSPDLNYGYTF. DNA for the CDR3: TGTGCCAGCAGCCCCGACCTTAACTATGGCTACACCTTC.

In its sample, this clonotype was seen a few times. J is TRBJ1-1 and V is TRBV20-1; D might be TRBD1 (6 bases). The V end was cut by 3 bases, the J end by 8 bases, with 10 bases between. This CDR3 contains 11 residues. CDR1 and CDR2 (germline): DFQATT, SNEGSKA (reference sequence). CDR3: CSASRQGEAFF. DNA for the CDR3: TGCAGTGCTAGTCGCCAGGGGGAAGCTTTCTTT.

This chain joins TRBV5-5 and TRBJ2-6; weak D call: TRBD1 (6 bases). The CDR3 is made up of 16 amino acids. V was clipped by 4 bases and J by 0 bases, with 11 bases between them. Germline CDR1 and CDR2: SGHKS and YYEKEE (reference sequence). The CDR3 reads CASSLQGLSGANVLTF. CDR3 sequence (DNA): TGTGCCAGCAGCCTTCAGGGGCTCTCTGGGGCCAACGTCCTGACTTTC.

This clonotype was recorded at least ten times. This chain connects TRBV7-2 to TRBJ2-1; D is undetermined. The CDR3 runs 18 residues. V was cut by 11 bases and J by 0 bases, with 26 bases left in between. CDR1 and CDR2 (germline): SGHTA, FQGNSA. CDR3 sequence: CALRATDPGNSSYNEQFF. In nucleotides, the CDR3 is TGTGCCCTAAGGGCTACCGATCCCGGAAACAGCTCCTACAATGAGCAGTTCTTC.

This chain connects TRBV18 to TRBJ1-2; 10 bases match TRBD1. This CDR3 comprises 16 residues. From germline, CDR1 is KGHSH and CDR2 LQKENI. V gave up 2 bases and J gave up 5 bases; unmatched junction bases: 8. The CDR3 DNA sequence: TGTGCCAGCTCACCATACCGGGACAGGGGCGTATATGGCTACACCTTC. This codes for CASSPYRDRGVYGYTF.

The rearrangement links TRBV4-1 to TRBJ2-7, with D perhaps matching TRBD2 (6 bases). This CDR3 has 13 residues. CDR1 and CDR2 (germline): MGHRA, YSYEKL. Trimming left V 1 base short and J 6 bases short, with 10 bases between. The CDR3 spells CASSQVLGGEQYF. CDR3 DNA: TGCGCCAGCAGCCAAGTTTTGGGGGGCGAGCAGTACTTC.

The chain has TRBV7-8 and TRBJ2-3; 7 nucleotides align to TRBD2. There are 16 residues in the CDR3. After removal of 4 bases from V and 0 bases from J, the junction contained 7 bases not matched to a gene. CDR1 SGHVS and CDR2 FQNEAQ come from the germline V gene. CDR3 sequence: CASSSGTTSSTDTQYF. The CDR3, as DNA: TGTGCCAGCAGCTCCGGGACTACATCTAGCACAGATACGCAGTATTTT.

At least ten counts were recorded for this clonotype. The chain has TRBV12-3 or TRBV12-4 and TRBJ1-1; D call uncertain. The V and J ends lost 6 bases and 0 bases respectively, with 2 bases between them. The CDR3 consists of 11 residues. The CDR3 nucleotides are TGTGCCAGCAGACTGAACACTGAAGCTTTCTTT. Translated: CASRLNTEAFF.

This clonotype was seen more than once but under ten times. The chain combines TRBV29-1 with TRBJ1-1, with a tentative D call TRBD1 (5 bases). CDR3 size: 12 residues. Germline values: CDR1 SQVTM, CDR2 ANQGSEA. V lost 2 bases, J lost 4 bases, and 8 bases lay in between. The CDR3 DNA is TGCAGCGTTGAAAGTCAGGGCACTGAAGCTTTCTTT. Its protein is CSVESQGTEAFF.

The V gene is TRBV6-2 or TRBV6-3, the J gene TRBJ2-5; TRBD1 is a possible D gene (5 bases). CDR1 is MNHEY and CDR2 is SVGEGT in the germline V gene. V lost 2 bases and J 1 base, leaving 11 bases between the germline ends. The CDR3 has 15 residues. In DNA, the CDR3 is TGTGCCAGCAGTTACGTGGGGCGGCTCCAAGAGACCCAGTACTTC. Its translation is CASSYVGRLQETQYF.

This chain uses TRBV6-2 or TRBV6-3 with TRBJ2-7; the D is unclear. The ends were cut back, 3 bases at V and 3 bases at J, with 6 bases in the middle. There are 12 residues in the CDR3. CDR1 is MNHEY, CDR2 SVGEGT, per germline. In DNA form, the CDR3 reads TGTGCCAGCAGTTATGACGGCTACGAGCAGTACTTC. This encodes CASSYDGYEQYF.

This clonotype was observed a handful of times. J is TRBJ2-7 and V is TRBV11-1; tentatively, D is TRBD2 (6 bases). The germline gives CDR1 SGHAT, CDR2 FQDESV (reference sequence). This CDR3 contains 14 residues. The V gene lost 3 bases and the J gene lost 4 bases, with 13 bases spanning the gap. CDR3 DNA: TGTGCCAGCAGCTTTCCACTAGCCCGATACGAGCAGTACTTC. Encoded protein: CASSFPLARYEQYF.

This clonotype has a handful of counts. The CDR3 sequence is CSASPGFQETQYF. The DNA of the CDR3 is TGCAGTGCTAGTCCAGGGTTCCAAGAGACCCAGTACTTC. The chain employs TRBV20-1 and TRBJ2-5; TRBD1 is a possible D gene (5 bases). The V and J ends lost 3 bases and 1 base respectively, with 9 bases between them. The CDR3 covers 13 residues. Germline V gene data show CDR1 as DFQATT and CDR2 as SNEGSKA (reference sequence).

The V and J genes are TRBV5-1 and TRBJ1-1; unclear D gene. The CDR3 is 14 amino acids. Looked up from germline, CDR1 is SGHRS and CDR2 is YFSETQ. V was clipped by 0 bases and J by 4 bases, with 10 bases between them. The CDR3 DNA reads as TGCGCCAGCAGCTTGGGTGACATGGTCACTGAAGCTTTCTTT. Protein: CASSLGDMVTEAFF.

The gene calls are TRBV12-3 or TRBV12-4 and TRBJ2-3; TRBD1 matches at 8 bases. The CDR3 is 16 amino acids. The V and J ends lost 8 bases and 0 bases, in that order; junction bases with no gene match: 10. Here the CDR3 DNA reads TGTGCCAGCGGATTATTGACAGGGGAGAGCACAGATACGCAGTATTTT. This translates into CASGLLTGESTDTQYF.

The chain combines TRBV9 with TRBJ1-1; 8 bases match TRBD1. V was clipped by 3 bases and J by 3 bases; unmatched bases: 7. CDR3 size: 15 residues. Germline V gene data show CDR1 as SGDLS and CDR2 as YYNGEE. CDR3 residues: CASSETGTGYTEAFF. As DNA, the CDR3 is TGTGCCAGCAGCGAGACCGGGACAGGTTACACTGAAGCTTTCTTT.

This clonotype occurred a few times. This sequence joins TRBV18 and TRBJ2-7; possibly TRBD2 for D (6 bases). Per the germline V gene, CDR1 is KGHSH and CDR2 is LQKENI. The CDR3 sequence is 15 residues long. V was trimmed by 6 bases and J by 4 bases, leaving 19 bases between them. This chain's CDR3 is CASSPYTTGDYEQYF. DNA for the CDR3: TGTGCCAGCTCTCCGTATACCACGGGGGATTACGAGCAGTACTTC.

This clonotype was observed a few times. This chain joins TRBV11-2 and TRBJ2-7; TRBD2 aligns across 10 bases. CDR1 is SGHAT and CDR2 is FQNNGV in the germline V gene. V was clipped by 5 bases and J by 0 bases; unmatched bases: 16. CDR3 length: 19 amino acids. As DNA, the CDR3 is TGTGCCAGCAGCGAATCCGGTTGGCTAGCGGGAGCAAGCTCCTACGAGCAGTACTTC. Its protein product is CASSESGWLAGASSYEQYF.